What follows is one T cell receptor (beta chain) and its context. Sequencing was performed with immunoSEQ multiplex PCR; in TCRdb, only in-frame clones are kept and a portion is missing. This repertoire shows 65,000 or so clones, roughly nine tenths found once; its top ten account for around 3.5%. These data belong to a study of pediatric ulcerative colitis. Blood was drawn at the time of colonoscopy. The CDR3 extends over 14 amino acids. The germline gives CDR1 MNHEY, CDR2 SVGAGI. Trimming took off 5 bases at V and 2 bases at J, with 13 bases between the two ends. Material: blood. The chain recombines TRBV6-5 with TRBJ2-7; D is unclear. The clonotype comes from a boy aged 5-17 years with severe ulcerative colitis. DNA for the CDR3: TGTGCCAGCAGTCCGGGTCCATTACCCTACGAGCAGTACTTC. Encoded protein: CASSPGPLPYEQYF.